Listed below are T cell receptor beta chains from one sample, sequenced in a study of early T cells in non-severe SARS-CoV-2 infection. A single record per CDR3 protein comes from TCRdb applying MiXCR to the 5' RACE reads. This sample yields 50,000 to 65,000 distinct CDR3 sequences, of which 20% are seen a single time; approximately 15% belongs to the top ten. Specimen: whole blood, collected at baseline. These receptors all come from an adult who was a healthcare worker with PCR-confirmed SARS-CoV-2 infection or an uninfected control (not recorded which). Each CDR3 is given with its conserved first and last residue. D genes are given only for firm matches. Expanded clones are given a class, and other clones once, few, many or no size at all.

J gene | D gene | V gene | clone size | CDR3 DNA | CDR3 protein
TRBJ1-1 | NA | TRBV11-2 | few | TGTGCCAGCAGCTTATATACTGAAGCTTTCTTT | CASSLYTEAFF
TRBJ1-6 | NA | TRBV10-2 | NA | TGCGCCAGCAGTGGGAATTCACCCCTCCACTTT | CASSGNSPLHF
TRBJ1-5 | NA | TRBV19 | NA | TGTGCCAGTAGTTTCACGGACAATCAGCCCCAGCATTTT | CASSFTDNQPQHF
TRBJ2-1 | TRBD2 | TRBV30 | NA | TGTGCCTGGGATTTTCCCACTTCGCAGAAGCGGGGATATTATGATGAGCAGTTCTTC | CAWDFPTSQKRGYYDEQFF
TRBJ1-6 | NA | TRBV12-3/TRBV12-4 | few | TGTGCCAGCGCTACTACTAATTCACCCCTCCACTTT | CASATTNSPLHF
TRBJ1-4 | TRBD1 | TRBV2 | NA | TGTGCCAGCAGTATGTTGACAGGGGATAATGAAAAACTGTTTTTT | CASSMLTGDNEKLFF
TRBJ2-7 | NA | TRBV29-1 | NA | TGCAGCGCATCGACGGGCGAGGACTACGAGCAGTACTTC | CSASTGEDYEQYF
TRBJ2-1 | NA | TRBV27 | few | TGTGCCGCAGGCCATAGGGGGGCCTATGAGCAGTTCTTC | CAAGHRGAYEQFF
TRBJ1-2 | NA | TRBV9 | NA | TGTGCCAGCAGCGCTCCCTATGGCTACACCTTC | CASSAPYGYTF
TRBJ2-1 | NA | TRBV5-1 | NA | TGCGCCAGCAGCTTGGACGGGGATAGCTCCTACAATGAGCAGTTCTTC | CASSLDGDSSYNEQFF
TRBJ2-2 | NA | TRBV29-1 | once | TGCAGCGTTGAAGGCCAGGGGAGGACCGGGGAGCTGTTTTTT | CSVEGQGRTGELFF
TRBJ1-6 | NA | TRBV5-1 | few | TGCGCCAGCAGCTTGGGGCCGGGATATAATTCACCCCTCCACTTT | CASSLGPGYNSPLHF
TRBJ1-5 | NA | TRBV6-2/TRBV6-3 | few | TGTGCCAGCAGCCGACCGGGGGTAAATCAGCCCCAGCATTTT | CASSRPGVNQPQHF
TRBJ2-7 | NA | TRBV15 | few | TGTGCCACCAGCCCGGAGGGCGCGGGCGAGCAGTACTTC | CATSPEGAGEQYF
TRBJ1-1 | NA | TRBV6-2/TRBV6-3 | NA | TGTGCCAGCAGTTGGGACACTATGAACACTGAAGCTTTCTTT | CASSWDTMNTEAFF
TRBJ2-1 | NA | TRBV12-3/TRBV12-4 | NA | TGTGCCAGCCGCCTGGAGTGGGCGGATGAGCAGTTCTTC | CASRLEWADEQFF
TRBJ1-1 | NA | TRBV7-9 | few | TGTGCCAGCAGCTTAAACGGGGACACTGAAGCTTTCTTT | CASSLNGDTEAFF
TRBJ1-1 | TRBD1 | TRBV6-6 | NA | TGTGCCAGCAGCTCCCGGACAGGGGCGGTTGAAGCTTTCTTT | CASSSRTGAVEAFF
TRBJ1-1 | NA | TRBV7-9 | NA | TGTGCCAGCCTCGTAGCAGCGGGGCCGGGGGGCACTGAAGCTTTCTTT | CASLVAAGPGGTEAFF
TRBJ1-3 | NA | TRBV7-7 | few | TGTGCCAGCAGCTCAGGGATCTCTGGAAACACCATATATTTT | CASSSGISGNTIYF
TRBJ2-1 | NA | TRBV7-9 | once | TGTGCCAGCAGCTTACTGCCGAACCCCGAGCAGTTCTTC | CASSLLPNPEQFF
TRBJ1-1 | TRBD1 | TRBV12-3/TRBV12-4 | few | TGTGCCAGCAGGCCGGACACAGGGGATGAAGCTTTCTTT | CASRPDTGDEAFF
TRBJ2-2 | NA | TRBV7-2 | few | TGTGCCAGCCAGAGGAACACCGGGGAGCTGTTTTTT | CASQRNTGELFF
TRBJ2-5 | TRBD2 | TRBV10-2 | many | TGCGCCAGCAGACCAGGGGTAGCGGGGAAAGAGACCCAGTACTTC | CASRPGVAGKETQYF
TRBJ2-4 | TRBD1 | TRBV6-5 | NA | TGTGCCAGCAGCCGCGGACAGGGGGCAAACATTCAGTACTTC | CASSRGQGANIQYF
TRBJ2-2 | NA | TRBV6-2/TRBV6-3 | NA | TGTGCCAGCAAATGGACAGTGAACACCGGGGAGCTGTTTTTT | CASKWTVNTGELFF
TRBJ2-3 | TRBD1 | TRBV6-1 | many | TGTGCCAGCAGTGGTGCTCGGGACAGCCGACCGTCAGATACGCAGTATTTT | CASSGARDSRPSDTQYF
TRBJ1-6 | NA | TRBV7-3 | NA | TGTGCCAGCAAAGAGGGAGGAGTAAATTCACCCCTCCACTTT | CASKEGGVNSPLHF
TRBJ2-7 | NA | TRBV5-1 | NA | TGCGCCAGCAGCTCCCAACTCCCCCTGGACGAGCAGTACTTC | CASSSQLPLDEQYF